This TCR beta chain was documented in a study of OX40 agonist ivuxolimab in advanced cancers. For the study at large: As their treatment, patients were administered ivuxolimab, an agonistic anti-OX40 (CD134) antibody.

CDR3 size: 19 residues. Germline CDR1 reads SGHRS; CDR2 reads YFSETQ. V was pared by 0 bases and J by 0 bases, with 20 bases between. Enrollment shut out patients with autoimmune disease history or systemic immunosuppression. Study findings and constraints: The study observed clonal expansion of CD4+ and CD8+ blood T cells by week 6 at 0.1 to 3.0 mg/kg.

As concerns this clone: No antigen is known for it.

TCRdb's table, derived via immunoSEQ multiplex PCR, lists solely in-frame clones and lacks some. Of 55,000 to 75,000 clones detected, about four fifths appear once; the ten largest clones hold roughly 5.2%. This specimen was CD4+ or CD8+ T cells sorted from blood, taken in a trial of the OX40 agonist ivuxolimab. The origin of this receptor is an adult with an advanced solid tumor such as melanoma, head and neck, liver or kidney cancer. This chain connects TRBV5-1 to TRBJ2-3; the D is unclear. The CDR3 loop reads CASSLGILKMTRSTDTQYF. DNA for the CDR3: TGCGCCAGCAGCTTGGGGATTCTGAAGATGACTCGGAGCACAGATACGCAGTATTTT.